This TCR beta chain is from a study of response to subunit inactivated influenza vaccine. Trimming cost V 6 bases and J 3 bases; bases outside gene matches: 16. Germline V lookup: CDR1 MDHEN, CDR2 SYDVKM. CDR3 length: 19 residues. TCRdb re-derived calls from the RT-PCR reads in MiXCR, one entry per CDR3 protein. The sample records roughly 700,000 distinct CDR3 sequences, more than 15% being singletons. This clonotype showed up many times. The sequencing here drew on PBMCs from blood, taken 11 to 12 days after vaccination. This sequence originates from a man in his forties or fifties who received an inactivated influenza vaccine. The chain employs TRBV28 and TRBJ2-7, with 14 bases matching TRBD2. The CDR3 protein is CASSTPGLAGGSALYEQYF. The CDR3 nucleotides are TGTGCCAGCAGCACCCCAGGACTAGCGGGAGGCTCGGCTCTCTACGAGCAGTACTTC.